These T cell receptor beta chains were read from a single sample in a study of blood T cell repertoires in COVID-19. Some clones are missing from TCRdb's copy, which holds only in-frame ones; the method was immunoSEQ multiplex PCR. The sample holds hundreds of thousands of clones, approximately 89% seen once. The sample consisted of PBMCs or T cells enriched from blood (not recorded which). These receptors were obtained from a woman aged 50 to 65 who had been exposed to COVID-19. Both conserved end residues are part of each CDR3. The D gene is left open where the match is weak. Clone size is stated in some rows and not others, as once, few, many or a class when expanded.

>TRBV28|TRBJ1-1|NA|TRBD1
TGTGCCAGCAGTTCCGGACAGGGGACTTTCTTT
CASSSGQGTFF
>TRBV9|TRBJ1-1|NA|TRBD1
TGTGCCAGCAGCTTTAGGACAGGAGCCAACACTGAAGCTTTCTTT
CASSFRTGANTEAFF
>TRBV5-1|TRBJ2-1|NA|NA
TGCGCCACCAGGTCGCCCAGTCATAACAATGAGCAGTTCTTC
CATRSPSHNNEQFF
>TRBV6-2/TRBV6-3|TRBJ1-2|NA|NA
TGTGCCAGCAGTTACGCGACTGTATATGGCTACACCTTC
CASSYATVYGYTF
>TRBV5-6|TRBJ2-1|NA|NA
TGTGCCAGCAGTTTGAGACTAGATTCCTACAATGAGCAGTTCTTC
CASSLRLDSYNEQFF
>TRBV5-1|TRBJ2-1|NA|NA
TGCGCCAGCAGCCTGGACTTTCCATCCTACAATGAGCAGTTCTTC
CASSLDFPSYNEQFF
>TRBV3-1/TRBV3-2|TRBJ2-7|NA|TRBD1
TGTGCCAGCAGCCCGACAGGGGGCACGGGCTCCTACGAGCAGTACTTC
CASSPTGGTGSYEQYF
>TRBV30|TRBJ1-5|NA|NA
TGTGCCTGGAGTGTCGGGATCAATCAGCCCCAGCATTTT
CAWSVGINQPQHF
>TRBV5-1|TRBJ1-1|NA|TRBD1
TGCGCCAGCAGCCAAGGGACAGGGGCGGCTGAAGCTTTCTTT
CASSQGTGAAEAFF
>TRBV6-2/TRBV6-3|TRBJ1-5|NA|TRBD1
TGTGCCAGCAGTTACGGACAGGGCTTCAATCAGCCCCAGCATTTT
CASSYGQGFNQPQHF
>TRBV5-6|TRBJ1-1|once|NA
TGTGCCAGCAGCTTGGTTCCGGGGTTGAGTGAAGCTTTCTTT
CASSLVPGLSEAFF
>TRBV5-4|TRBJ1-1|NA|NA
TGTGCCAGCAGCCCTCCGGGGGGGACTGAAGCTTTCTTT
CASSPPGGTEAFF
>TRBV18|TRBJ2-5|once|NA
TGTGCCAGCTCACGTGGGGACACCTCCTTCCAAGAGACCCAGTACTTC
CASSRGDTSFQETQYF
>TRBV2|TRBJ2-2|NA|TRBD1
TGTGCCAGCAGTGTAGGACAGGGAAACACCGGGGAGCTGTTTTTT
CASSVGQGNTGELFF
>TRBV7-9|TRBJ1-1|NA|TRBD1
TGTGCCAGCAGCTTAGTAGGGGGCGGGAAGAACACTGAAGCTTTCTTT
CASSLVGGGKNTEAFF
>TRBV10-3|TRBJ1-5|once|NA
TGTGCCATCAGATCTGACAGTGGGAACAATCAGCCCCAGCATTTT
CAIRSDSGNNQPQHF
>TRBV7-7|TRBJ2-7|NA|TRBD2
TGTGCTAGCAGCTTGGAACTAGCGGGGGTTAACGAGCAGTACTTC
CASSLELAGVNEQYF
>TRBV5-1|TRBJ2-5|NA|NA
TGCGCCAGCACCCCGTCGGGGGACGAGACCCAGTACTTC
CASTPSGDETQYF
>TRBV19|TRBJ2-3|once|TRBD1
TGTGCCAGTGCCGACAGGGGGCTCAGCACAGATACGCAGTATTTT
CASADRGLSTDTQYF
>TRBV4-2|TRBJ2-7|NA|TRBD2
TGTGCCAGCAGCCAAGAGTATGGTAGCGGGCGGTACGAGCAGTACTTC
CASSQEYGSGRYEQYF
>TRBV2|TRBJ2-2|NA|NA
TGTGCCAGCAGGGACCGGGACACACTCACCGGGGAGCTGTTTTTT
CASRDRDTLTGELFF
>TRBV7-2|TRBJ1-6|NA|TRBD1
TGTGCCAGCAGCAAGACAGGGACCTATAATTCACCCCTCCACTTT
CASSKTGTYNSPLHF
>TRBV5-1|TRBJ1-2|few|NA
TGCGCCAGCAGCTTGGATACAGGGTCGGCAGGCTACACCTTC
CASSLDTGSAGYTF
>TRBV7-2|TRBJ1-3|NA|NA
TGTGCCAGCAGCTTAGCAGTTAGCTCTGGAAACACCATATATTTT
CASSLAVSSGNTIYF
>TRBV3-1/TRBV3-2|TRBJ2-7|few|NA
TGTGCCAGCAGCCCGCCGGGGGGCCAGGGTCGGCAGTACTTC
CASSPPGGQGRQYF
>TRBV7-2|TRBJ2-7|NA|TRBD1
TGTGCCAGCAGCCCTCCCGGCGGGACAGGGGACTACGAGCAGTACTTC
CASSPPGGTGDYEQYF